Listed here are 27 T cell receptor beta chains from one sample, sequenced in a study of T cell changes during pregnancy in multiple sclerosis. TCRdb keeps only in-frame clones here, not all; method: immunoSEQ multiplex PCR. The table shows 83,000 or so clones, with 94% occurring only once. The specimen comprised peripheral blood, sampled after pregnancy. The receptor set was obtained from a female donor in good health, enrolled as a control in a pregnancy study.

In its sample, this clone was seen once. V is TRBV5-4 and J is TRBJ2-5; a weak D match, TRBD2 (6 bases). This CDR3 region has 14 residues. Trimming left V 0 bases short and J 5 bases short, with 11 bases between. Germline loops: CDR1 SGHNT, CDR2 YYREEE (reference sequence). CDR3 residues: CASSLVAGTETQYF. CDR3 nucleotide sequence: TGTGCCAGCAGCTTGGTTGCGGGGACGGAGACCCAGTACTTC. The entire variable domain, with the rest obtained from reference TRBV5-4 and TRBJ2-5, is as follows: ETGVTQSPTHLIKTRGQQVTLRCSSQSGHNTVSWYQQALGQGPQFIFQYYREEENGRGNFPPRFSGLQFPNYSSELNVNALELDDSALYLCASSLVAGTETQYFGPGTRLLVL.

The chain links TRBV29-1 to TRBJ2-3; the D gene is possibly TRBD2 (5 bases). This CDR3 has 13 residues. The V end was cut by 1 base, the J end by 8 bases, with 13 bases between. CDR1 and CDR2 (germline): SQVTM, ANQGSEA. CDR3 amino acids: CSVEVTRTATQYF. In nucleotides, the CDR3 is TGCAGCGTTGAAGTAACTAGAACGGCTACGCAGTATTTT.

Concerning this clone itself: An end of the junction does not agree with germline; a read error may underlie this. The V and J genes are TRBV5-4 and TRBJ1-1, with a weak D call TRBD1 (5 bases). This CDR3 is built from 15 residues. CDR1 is SGHNT and CDR2 is YYREEE in the germline V gene (reference sequence). CDR3 nucleotides: TGTGCCAGCAGCCCAACCCCAGGGCTGAAAACTGAAGCTTTCTTT. This codes for CASSPTPGLKTEAFF.

This clone showed up just once. The chain couples TRBV6-4 to TRBJ2-2, with D uncertain. This CDR3 is built from 16 residues. V shed 2 bases and J shed 5 bases, with 15 bases lying between them. CDR1 is MRHNA, CDR2 SNTAGT, per germline. The CDR3 reads CASSDRVSEKTGELFF. The CDR3 DNA follows: TGTGCCAGCAGTGACCGGGTAAGTGAAAAAACCGGGGAGCTGTTTTTT.

The chain combines TRBV9 with TRBJ2-1, with 9 bases identical to TRBD2. The J segment lost 9 bases and the V segment lost 4 bases, leaving 11 bases of the junction unmatched. This CDR3 has 15 amino acids. Germline loops: CDR1 SGDLS, CDR2 YYNGEE. The CDR3 DNA is TGTGCCAGCAGCCCTCTAGCGGGGAGGGGTACTGAGCAGTTCTTC. Amino acid sequence: CASSPLAGRGTEQFF.

The chain couples TRBV29-1 to TRBJ2-1; weak D call: TRBD2 (5 bases). Germline V gene lookup returns CDR1 SQVTM and CDR2 ANQGSEA. V was pared by 3 bases and J by 5 bases, with 14 bases between. There are 14 residues in the CDR3. The CDR3 bases are TGCAGCGTTGAGGACTGGGGAGTCCACAATGAGCAGTTCTTC. Translating it yields CSVEDWGVHNEQFF.

The V gene is TRBV5-1, the J gene TRBJ2-1; a possible D gene is TRBD2 (5 bases). Trimming took 0 bases from V and 9 from J, leaving 13 bases between them. The CDR3 contains 14 residues. CDR1 is SGHRS and CDR2 is YFSETQ in the germline V gene. The DNA for the CDR3 is TGCGCCAGCAGCTTGGATGTGGGAGTGGGTGAGCAGTTCTTC. Amino acid sequence: CASSLDVGVGEQFF.

The chain has TRBV2 and TRBJ2-1, with 10 nucleotides matching TRBD2. The CDR3 loop spans 18 amino acids. Germline V gives CDR1 SNHLY, CDR2 FYNNEI. Trimming removed 6 bases from V and 5 bases from J; junction bases left unmatched: 16. DNA for the CDR3: TGTGCCAGCAGACGACTAGCGGGTCCCTCTAAACGAGACAATGAGCAGTTCTTC. This encodes CASRRLAGPSKRDNEQFF.

CDR3 nucleotide sequence: TGTGCTAGTGGTGCTCACGCGGGGGACAGGGGGGTTGGGGAAAAACTGTTTTTT. Its translation is CASGAHAGDRGVGEKLFF. This chain joins TRBV12-5 and TRBJ1-4; TRBD1 matches 11 bases. Germline CDR1 and CDR2: LGHNT and FRNRAP. J gave up 8 bases and V 5 bases, and 16 bases lay outside the gene matches. The CDR3 runs 18 residues. The full variable domain, in which reference TRBV12-5 and TRBJ1-4 provide the parts outside the CDR3, is DARVTQTPRHKVTEMGQEVTMRCQPILGHNTVFWYRQTMMQGLELLAYFRNRAPLDDSGMPKDRFSAEMPDATLATLKIQPSEPRDSAVYFCASGAHAGDRGVGEKLFFGSGTQLSVL.

This chain joins TRBV30 and TRBJ2-5, with a weak D call TRBD2 (5 bases). The germline V gene has CDR1 GTSNPN and CDR2 SVGIG (reference sequence). This CDR3 has 14 residues. Trimming stripped 0 bases from V and 2 bases from J, with 10 bases between. CDR3 DNA: TGTGCCTGGAGTGTAGGGAGAGCTCAAGAGACCCAGTACTTC. This sequence encodes CAWSVGRAQETQYF.

The gene calls are TRBV7-9 and TRBJ1-1, with TRBD1 matching 8 bases. Trimming at V came to 4 bases and at J to 1 base, leaving 5 bases not matched to a gene. The CDR3 length is 15 residues. Germline V gene data show CDR1 as SEHNR and CDR2 as FQNEAQ (reference sequence). Written as DNA, the CDR3 is TGTGCCAGCAGCTCACGACAGGGGCCGAACACTGAAGCTTTCTTT. It yields the protein CASSSRQGPNTEAFF.

The V call is TRBV28, the J call TRBJ2-4, with D maybe TRBD2 (6 bases). Germline CDR1 and CDR2: MDHEN and SYDVKM. The V end lost 3 bases, the J end lost 0 bases, and 12 bases lay between the germline ends. CDR3 length: 16 amino acids. CDR3 in amino acids: CASSFSGPSAKNIQYF. CDR3 coding DNA: TGTGCCAGCAGTTTTAGCGGCCCATCAGCCAAAAACATTCAGTACTTC. The whole variable domain, remainder taken from reference TRBV28 and TRBJ2-4, is DVKVTQSSRYLVKRTGEKVFLECVQDMDHENMFWYRQDPGLGLRLIYFSYDVKMKEKGDIPEGYSVSREKKERFSLILESASTNQTSMYLCASSFSGPSAKNIQYFGAGTRLSVL.

This chain joins TRBV28 and TRBJ2-3; a possible D gene is TRBD2 (5 bases). The CDR3 spans 14 residues. CDR1 is MDHEN and CDR2 is SYDVKM in the germline V gene. V was pared by 4 bases and J by 4 bases, with 12 bases between. The CDR3 DNA sequence: TGTGCCAGCAGTTCGTCAGGACTGTCAGATACGCAGTATTTT. Translation: CASSSSGLSDTQYF.

Only a few counts were recorded for this clone. V usage is TRBV30 and J usage is TRBJ2-7, with 7 bases aligning to TRBD2. V lost 3 bases, J lost 4 bases, and 12 bases stayed unmatched. This CDR3 is built from 15 residues. Germline V gene lookup returns CDR1 GTSNPN and CDR2 SVGIG (reference sequence). CDR3 DNA: TGTGCCTGGAGGGGGGGGACGGCCGATCGTTACGAGCAGTACTTC. This translates into CAWRGGTADRYEQYF.

V gene TRBV4-2 combines with J gene TRBJ2-5, with D hard to call. This CDR3 contains 16 residues. Germline assignment: CDR1 LGHNA and CDR2 YNFKEQ. Trimming left V 7 bases short and J 5 bases short, with 23 bases between. The CDR3 DNA reads TGTGCCAGCACCCCAGCGATAGGCAGTTCGTGGGAGACCCAGTACTTC. This codes for CASTPAIGSSWETQYF.

The chain uses TRBV2 and TRBJ2-7; weak D call: TRBD2 (6 bases). This CDR3 region has 14 residues. The germline V gene has CDR1 SNHLY and CDR2 FYNNEI. Trimming cost V 8 bases and J 2 bases, with 16 bases left between them. In DNA, the CDR3 is TGTGCCAGCGACCCCGGGACTTCAACCTACGAGCAGTACTTC. This translates into CASDPGTSTYEQYF.

To note about this clone: One end of the junction fails to match germline, which may point to a read error. The V gene is TRBV4-2, the J gene TRBJ2-1; D possibly corresponds to TRBD2 (6 bases). The CDR3 runs 15 residues. Germline lookup yields CDR1 LGHNA and CDR2 YNFKEQ. CDR3 protein: CASSQSAAGPKWWVF. The CDR3 nucleotides read TGTGCCAGCAGCCAATCGGCGGCGGGACCCAAATGGTGGGTCTTC.

This sequence joins TRBV2 and TRBJ2-7; weak D call: TRBD2 (6 bases). The V gene's germline CDR1 is SNHLY and CDR2 FYNNEI. The CDR3 covers 16 residues. V was clipped by 4 bases and J by 0 bases, with 16 bases between them. The DNA for the CDR3 is TGTGCCAGCAGTGCTATCGCGGGACGATCCTCCTACGAGCAGTACTTC. Protein: CASSAIAGRSSYEQYF.

This clone was observed a single time. The J gene is TRBJ1-3, the V gene TRBV5-5; D gene unclear. Germline V lookup: CDR1 SGHKS, CDR2 YYEKEE (reference sequence). The CDR3 is 14 amino acids. Trimming took off 4 bases at V and 6 bases at J, with 14 bases between the two ends. DNA for the CDR3: TGTGCCAGCAGCCCGTCCTCGGTAGAAAACACCATATATTTT. Encoded protein: CASSPSSVENTIYF.

The genes are TRBV4-2 and TRBJ2-1; D is perhaps TRBD1 (6 bases). V shed 7 bases and J shed 6 bases, with 19 bases lying between them. CDR3 length equals 15 residues. Germline CDR1 and CDR2: LGHNA and YNFKEQ. In DNA form, the CDR3 reads TGTGCCAGCAACGATCCCGGGACAAAGGGCAATGAGCAGTTCTTC. Amino acid sequence: CASNDPGTKGNEQFF.

The rearrangement uses TRBV11-3 and TRBJ2-1; 7 nucleotides align to TRBD1. Unmatched junction bases numbered 20, after V lost 5 bases and J lost 7 bases. CDR1 is SGHNT, CDR2 YENEEA, per germline. The CDR3 runs to 18 residues. The CDR3 DNA follows: TGTGCCAGCAGCCCAGGGGGTCTAGCAGGGTCGATCAGGAATGAGCAGTTCTTC. Translating it yields CASSPGGLAGSIRNEQFF.

V usage is TRBV5-6 and J usage is TRBJ1-2, with unresolved D. The CDR3 spans 14 residues. Germline-derived CDR1 and CDR2 are SGHDT and YYEEEE. Trimming removed 0 bases at V and 8 bases at J, with 14 bases between. Here the CDR3 DNA reads TGTGCCAGCAGCTTGGTTACAGCTGCAGAGGGCTACACCTTC. It is translated as CASSLVTAAEGYTF.

The rearrangement uses TRBV19 and TRBJ1-1, with TRBD1 matching 8 bases. This CDR3 is 15 amino acids long. Germline CDR1 and CDR2: LNHDA and SQIVND (reference sequence). The trim removed 4 bases at V and 6 bases at J, leaving 10 bases unmatched. The CDR3 coding sequence is TGTGCCAGTAGTAAGGACAGGGAAGGCCGCGCTGAAGCTTTCTTT. It is translated as CASSKDREGRAEAFF. The full variable domain, completed using reference TRBV19 and TRBJ1-1, is DGGITQSPKYLFRKEGQNVTLSCEQNLNHDAMYWYRQDPGQGLRLIYYSQIVNDFQKGDIAEGYSVSREKKESFPLTVTSAQKNPTAFYLCASSKDREGRAEAFFGQGTRLTVV.

J is TRBJ2-1 and V is TRBV5-4, with no clear D. This CDR3 region has 11 residues. The V gene's germline CDR1 is SGHNT and CDR2 YYREEE (reference sequence). The V end was cut by 4 bases, the J end by 4 bases, with 3 bases between. CDR3 amino acids: CASSQYNEQFF. CDR3 in DNA: TGTGCCAGCAGCCAGTACAATGAGCAGTTCTTC.

The genes are TRBV6-5 and TRBJ1-4, with D tentatively TRBD1 (6 bases). The CDR3 totals 16 residues. The V end lost 0 bases, the J end lost 4 bases, and 12 bases lay between the germline ends. CDR1 is MNHEY and CDR2 is SVGAGI in the germline V gene. Here the CDR3 DNA reads TGTGCCAGCAGTTACTCGATTGGACAGCGTAATGAAAAACTGTTTTTT. It is translated as CASSYSIGQRNEKLFF.

The CDR3 DNA sequence: TGTGCCAGTAGCAACCGGGACAGCTTCTACGAGCAGTACTTC. This sequence encodes CASSNRDSFYEQYF. The chain has TRBV19 and TRBJ2-7; 7 positions match TRBD1. In germline, CDR1 is LNHDA, CDR2 SQIVND (reference sequence). With 6 bases clipped from V and 3 bases from J, the junction kept 8 bases outside the gene matches. The CDR3 extends over 14 amino acids.

This rearrangement joins TRBV5-6 to TRBJ2-7, with D hard to call. The CDR3 sequence is 13 residues long. V lost 2 bases to trimming and J lost 2 bases, with 8 bases between them. Germline V gene sequence: CDR1 SGHDT, CDR2 YYEEEE. CDR3 nucleotide sequence: TGTGCCAGCAGCTTTAACAGTCCCTACGAGCAGTACTTC. Encoded protein: CASSFNSPYEQYF.